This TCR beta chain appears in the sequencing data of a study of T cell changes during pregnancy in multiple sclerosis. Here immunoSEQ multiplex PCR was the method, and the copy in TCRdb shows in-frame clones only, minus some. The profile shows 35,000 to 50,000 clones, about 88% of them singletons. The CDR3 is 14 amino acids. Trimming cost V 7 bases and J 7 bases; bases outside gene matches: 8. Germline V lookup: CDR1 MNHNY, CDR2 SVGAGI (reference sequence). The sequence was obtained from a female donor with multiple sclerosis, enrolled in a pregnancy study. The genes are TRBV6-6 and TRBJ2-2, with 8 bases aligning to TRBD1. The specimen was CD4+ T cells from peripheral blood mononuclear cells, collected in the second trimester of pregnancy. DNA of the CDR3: TGTGCCAGCAACCACCAGGGGGCTGTCGGGGAGCTGTTTTTT. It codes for CASNHQGAVGELFF.